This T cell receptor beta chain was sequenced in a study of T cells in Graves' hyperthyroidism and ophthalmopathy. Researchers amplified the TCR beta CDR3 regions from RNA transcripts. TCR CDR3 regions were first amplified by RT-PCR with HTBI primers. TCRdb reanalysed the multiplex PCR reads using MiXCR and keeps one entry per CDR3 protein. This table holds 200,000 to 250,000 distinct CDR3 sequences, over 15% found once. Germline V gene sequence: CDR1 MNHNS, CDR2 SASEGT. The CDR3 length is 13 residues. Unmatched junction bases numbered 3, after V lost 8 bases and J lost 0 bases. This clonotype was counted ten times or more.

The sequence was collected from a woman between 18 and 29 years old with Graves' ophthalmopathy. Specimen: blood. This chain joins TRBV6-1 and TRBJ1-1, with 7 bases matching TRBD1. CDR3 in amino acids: CASGRGLNTEAFF. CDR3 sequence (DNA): TGTGCCAGCGGCAGGGGGTTGAACACTGAAGCTTTCTTT.